This passage covers 5 T cell receptor beta chains from one sample sequenced in a study of blood T cell repertoires in COVID-19. Clones were read by immunoSEQ multiplex PCR, and TCRdb kept only the in-frame ones, dropping some. The sample consists of over 150,000 clones, over 80% of them appearing once. The sample comprised peripheral blood. The source of these receptors is a woman aged 60-75 years with acute or convalescent COVID-19.

J is TRBJ2-2 and V is TRBV6-5; D gene unclear. CDR3 length: 12 amino acids. The germline V gene encodes CDR1 MNHEY and CDR2 SVGAGI. V lost 6 bases, J lost 8 bases, and 10 bases lay in between. The CDR3 loop reads CASSLLSGELFF. CDR3 DNA sequence: TGTGCCAGCAGCCTATTGTCGGGGGAGCTGTTTTTT.

This clone was seen only a few times. The J gene is TRBJ2-7, the V gene TRBV19, with 7 nucleotides matching TRBD1. J was trimmed by 2 bases and V by 5 bases; bases with no gene match: 3. CDR1 LNHDA and CDR2 SQIVND come from the germline V gene (reference sequence). The CDR3 runs 13 residues. The CDR3 region has the DNA TGTGCCAGTAGTGTCGACAGGGCCTACGAGCAGTACTTC. This gives the protein CASSVDRAYEQYF.

The rearrangement links TRBV5-6 to TRBJ2-7; D is possibly TRBD2 (7 bases). CDR3 length: 12 amino acids. V gave up 4 bases and J gave up 7 bases, with 12 bases separating them. Looked up from germline, CDR1 is SGHDT and CDR2 is YYEEEE. The CDR3 DNA sequence: TGTGCCAGCAGCGGGGGGGCGTGGGAGCAGTACTTC. Translation: CASSGGAWEQYF.

The chain joins TRBV6-4 to TRBJ1-1; D is unclear. The ends were cut back, 4 bases at V and 1 base at J, with 10 bases in the middle. CDR1 and CDR2 from the germline V gene are MRHNA and SNTAGT. The CDR3 runs to 14 residues. DNA of the CDR3: TGTGCCAGCAGTGTCTCGGCAGGGAACACTGAAGCTTTCTTT. Amino acids: CASSVSAGNTEAFF.

CDR3 sequence: CAWSVLGRGPYNEQFF. CDR3 nucleotide sequence: TGTGCCTGGAGTGTACTGGGGCGGGGGCCCTACAATGAGCAGTTCTTC. V usage is TRBV30 and J usage is TRBJ2-1; tentative D call: TRBD2 (7 bases). Deletions cut 0 bases from V and 2 bases from J, with 14 bases between. CDR3 length: 16 amino acids. Germline CDR1 GTSNPN, CDR2 SVGIG (reference sequence).